These 21 T cell receptor beta chains were all obtained from the same sample, sequenced in a study of T cell responses to AZD1222 COVID-19 vaccine. Profiled with immunoSEQ multiplex PCR; TCRdb holds only in-frame clones, not every one. The table includes approximately 120,000 clones, roughly nine tenths detected once. The input for sequencing was peripheral blood, taken on day 0 of AZD1222 vaccination. These receptors all stem from an adult in good health.

As DNA, the CDR3 is TGCGCCAGCAGCTTGGTTCCTGGGAGTAGGCAGCCCCAGCATTTT. It codes for CASSLVPGSRQPQHF. The chain links TRBV5-1 to TRBJ1-5; D uncertain. The length of the CDR3 is 15 residues. The germline V gene has CDR1 SGHRS and CDR2 YFSETQ. V was clipped by 0 bases and J by 7 bases, with 14 bases between them.

The chain couples TRBV2 to TRBJ1-4; 11 nucleotides align to TRBD1. The CDR3 has 17 residues. Looked up from germline, CDR1 is SNHLY and CDR2 is FYNNEI. J was trimmed by 8 bases and V by 3 bases; bases with no gene match: 11. CDR3 nucleotides: TGTGCCAGCAGTGAGGGTGGCGGACAGGGGGCTTTGGAAAAACTGTTTTTT. Its translation is CASSEGGGQGALEKLFF.

The chain has TRBV30 and TRBJ1-5, with 7 bases lining up with TRBD1. Germline V gives CDR1 GTSNPN, CDR2 SVGIG (reference sequence). V lost 1 base and J lost 12; bases outside the gene matches: 9. CDR3 length: 13 residues. Here the CDR3 reads CAWSATGQPLQHF. CDR3 nucleotides: TGTGCCTGGAGTGCCACGGGACAGCCACTCCAGCATTTT.

The chain employs TRBV5-5 and TRBJ1-1, with a possible D match to TRBD1 (6 bases). The ends were cut back, 4 bases at V and 2 bases at J, with 15 bases in the middle. The V gene's germline CDR1 is SGHKS and CDR2 YYEKEE (reference sequence). This CDR3 is built from 15 residues. The CDR3 is CASSPQDRTNTEAFF. CDR3 in DNA: TGTGCCAGCAGCCCCCAGGACAGAACAAACACTGAAGCTTTCTTT.

This sequence joins TRBV5-1 and TRBJ2-6; D unresolved. Deletions cut 5 bases from V and 0 bases from J, with 9 bases between. This CDR3 region has 15 residues. Germline loops: CDR1 SGHRS, CDR2 YFSETQ. The CDR3 DNA is TGCGCCAGCAGACTTCAGGTCTCTGGGGCCAACGTCCTGACTTTC. Translation gives CASRLQVSGANVLTF.

V gene TRBV6-5 combines with J gene TRBJ1-6; 9 nucleotides line up with TRBD1. With 7 bases clipped from V and 10 bases from J, the junction kept 11 bases outside the gene matches. Germline loops: CDR1 MNHEY, CDR2 SVGAGI. The CDR3 covers 15 residues. CDR3 bases: TGTGCCAGCACCCCAAGGGGGACAGGGTGGTCACCCCTCCACTTT. This gives the protein CASTPRGTGWSPLHF.

The chain combines TRBV18 with TRBJ2-7, with a weak D call TRBD1 (7 bases). Germline CDR1 reads KGHSH; CDR2 reads LQKENI. The CDR3 covers 14 residues. V dropped 2 bases and J dropped 3 bases, with 11 bases sitting between them. The CDR3 bases are TGTGCCAGCTCACCAGGAGGGGGCAGCTACGAGCAGTACTTC. Translating gives CASSPGGGSYEQYF.

The rearrangement joins TRBV27 to TRBJ2-2, with no clear D. CDR3 length: 17 amino acids. The V gene lost 3 bases and the J gene lost 5 bases, with 19 bases spanning the gap. Germline V gene lookup returns CDR1 MNHEY and CDR2 SMNVEV (reference sequence). The CDR3 protein is CASSFNLRGLGTGELFF. The DNA for the CDR3 is TGTGCCAGCAGTTTCAATCTACGAGGCCTTGGGACCGGGGAGCTGTTTTTT.

The genes are TRBV5-1 and TRBJ2-7; D unclear. With 4 bases removed from V and 2 bases from J, the gap between germline ends came to 10 bases. The CDR3 runs 13 residues. Germline lookup yields CDR1 SGHRS and CDR2 YFSETQ. The CDR3 spells CASSPDGAYEQYF. The CDR3 nucleotides read TGCGCCAGCAGCCCGGATGGGGCCTACGAGCAGTACTTC.

The chain employs TRBV27 and TRBJ1-1, with 9 bases lining up with TRBD1. CDR3 size: 15 residues. Per the germline V gene, CDR1 is MNHEY and CDR2 is SMNVEV (reference sequence). J gave up 4 bases and V 5 bases, and 8 bases lay outside the gene matches. The CDR3 reads CASSPRDRVVTEAFF. For the CDR3, the DNA is TGTGCCAGCAGTCCCCGGGACAGGGTGGTCACTGAAGCTTTCTTT.

This chain joins TRBV6-5 and TRBJ2-1, with 8 bases matching TRBD1. Looked up from germline, CDR1 is MNHEY and CDR2 is SVGAGI. The CDR3 totals 15 residues. The trim removed 2 bases at V and 9 bases at J, leaving 9 bases unmatched. Written as DNA, the CDR3 is TGTGCCAGCAGTTACCTCGGACAGGGAGAAGGTGAGCAGTTCTTC. This translates into CASSYLGQGEGEQFF.

The chain joins TRBV3-1 (or the pseudogene TRBV3-2) to TRBJ1-3; D unclear. The CDR3 is made up of 16 amino acids. Germline CDR1 and CDR2: LGHDT and YNNKEL (reference sequence). V lost 2 bases to trimming and J lost 0 bases, with 11 bases between them. The CDR3 spells CASSQRSDTSGNTIYF. CDR3 bases: TGTGCCAGCAGCCAAAGATCAGACACCTCTGGAAACACCATATATTTT.

V is TRBV2 and J is TRBJ1-1; D is unresolved. This CDR3 region has 11 residues. The germline gives CDR1 SNHLY, CDR2 FYNNEI. The V gene lost 6 bases and the J gene lost 8 bases, with 10 bases spanning the gap. The CDR3 spells CASRGSPEAFF. Here the CDR3 DNA reads TGTGCCAGCAGAGGGAGTCCAGAAGCTTTCTTT.

The V and J genes are TRBV7-9 and TRBJ2-2; D call uncertain. This CDR3 spans 13 amino acids. The germline V gene has CDR1 SEHNR and CDR2 FQNEAQ (reference sequence). Trimming cost V 1 base and J 6 bases, with 6 bases left between them. The CDR3 region is CASSLVVAGELFF. CDR3 coding DNA: TGTGCCAGCAGCTTAGTGGTGGCCGGGGAGCTGTTTTTT.

CDR3: CASSHGWEVNEQFF. The CDR3 DNA is TGTGCCAGCAGCCATGGGTGGGAGGTCAATGAGCAGTTCTTC. This rearrangement joins TRBV3-1 (or the pseudogene TRBV3-2) to TRBJ2-1, with D tentatively TRBD2 (6 bases). CDR1 LGHDT and CDR2 YNNKEL come from the germline V gene (reference sequence). The length of the CDR3 is 14 residues. V was cut by 3 bases and J by 6 bases, with 12 bases left in between.

The chain couples TRBV28 to TRBJ1-2, with D perhaps TRBD1 (5 bases). Trimming removed 8 bases at V and 8 bases at J, with 15 bases between. Germline CDR1 MDHEN, CDR2 SYDVKM. CDR3 size: 12 residues. CDR3: CASHRRGGGYTF. CDR3 sequence (DNA): TGTGCCAGCCATCGTAGGGGAGGAGGCTACACCTTC.

DNA of the CDR3: TGTGCCAGCAGCTTAGCAGGCTCAACCTACGAGCAGTACTTC. Amino acid sequence: CASSLAGSTYEQYF. The chain recombines TRBV7-9 with TRBJ2-7, with unresolved D. The V end was cut by 0 bases, the J end by 2 bases, with 8 bases between. The germline gives CDR1 SEHNR, CDR2 FQNEAQ (reference sequence). CDR3 length: 14 amino acids. Full variable domain (rest looked up from reference TRBV7-9 and TRBJ2-7): DTGVSQNPRHKITKRGQNVTFRCDPISEHNRLYWYRQTLGQGPEFLTYFQNEAQLEKSRLLSDRFSAERPKGSFSTLEIQRTEQGDSAMYLCASSLAGSTYEQYFGPGTRLTVT.

The gene calls are TRBV5-1 and TRBJ2-3; TRBD1 might be the D (6 bases). This CDR3 region has 13 residues. V dropped 0 bases and J dropped 6 bases, with 8 bases sitting between them. Per germline, CDR1 SGHRS and CDR2 YFSETQ. The CDR3, as DNA: TGCGCCAGCAGCTTGGAGGGGGAGGATACGCAGTATTTT. Amino acids: CASSLEGEDTQYF.

This clone was seen more than once but under ten times. V and J are TRBV29-1 and TRBJ2-3, with 7 bases matching TRBD1. The CDR3 contains 17 residues. V dropped 1 base and J dropped 2; count of bases not matched to a gene: 12. Germline lookup yields CDR1 SQVTM and CDR2 ANQGSEA. The CDR3 reads CSVEASLGDRPTDTQYF. The DNA of the CDR3 is TGCAGCGTTGAAGCCAGCTTGGGGGACAGACCCACAGATACGCAGTATTTT.

V and J are TRBV12-3 or TRBV12-4 and TRBJ1-3; D is unresolved. V was shortened by 6 bases and J by 1 base, with 4 bases between the two germline ends. The CDR3 is made up of 12 amino acids. CDR3 residues: CASRGSGNTIYF. CDR3 bases: TGTGCCAGCAGAGGGTCTGGAAACACCATATATTTT.

The chain employs TRBV6-2 or TRBV6-3 and TRBJ1-5; D may be TRBD1 (5 bases). The CDR3 spans 18 residues. The germline CDR1 and CDR2 sequences are MNHEY and SVGEGT. The V end lost 2 bases, the J end lost 4 bases, and 21 bases lay between the germline ends. CDR3 amino acids: CASSYRFGALSLNQPQHF. In DNA form, the CDR3 reads TGTGCCAGCAGTTACCGATTCGGGGCCCTGTCCTTAAATCAGCCCCAGCATTTT.